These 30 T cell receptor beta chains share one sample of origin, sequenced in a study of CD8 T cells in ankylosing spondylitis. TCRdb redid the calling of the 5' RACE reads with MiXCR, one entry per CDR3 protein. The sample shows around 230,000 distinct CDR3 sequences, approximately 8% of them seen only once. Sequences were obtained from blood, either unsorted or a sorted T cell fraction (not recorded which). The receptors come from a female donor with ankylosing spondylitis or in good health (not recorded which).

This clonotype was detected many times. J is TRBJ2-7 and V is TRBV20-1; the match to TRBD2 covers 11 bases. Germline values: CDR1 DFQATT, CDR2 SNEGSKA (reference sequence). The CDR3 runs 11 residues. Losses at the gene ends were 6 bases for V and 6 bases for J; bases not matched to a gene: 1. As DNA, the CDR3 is TGCAGTGCGGGACTAGCGGCCGAGCAGTACTTC. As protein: CSAGLAAEQYF.

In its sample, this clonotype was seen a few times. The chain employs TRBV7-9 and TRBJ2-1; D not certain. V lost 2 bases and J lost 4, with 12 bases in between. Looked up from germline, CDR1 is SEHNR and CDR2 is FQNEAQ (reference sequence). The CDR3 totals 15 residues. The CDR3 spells CASSLIIVKYNEQFF. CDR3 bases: TGTGCCAGCAGCTTAATAATCGTGAAGTACAATGAGCAGTTCTTC.

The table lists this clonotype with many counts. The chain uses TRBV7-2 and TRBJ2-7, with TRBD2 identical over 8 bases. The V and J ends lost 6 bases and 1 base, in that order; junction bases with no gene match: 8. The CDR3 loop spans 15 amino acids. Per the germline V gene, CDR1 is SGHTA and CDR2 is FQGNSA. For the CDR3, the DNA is TGTGCCAGCAGTTCGTCCGGGACTAGATCCTACGAGCAGTACTTC. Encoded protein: CASSSSGTRSYEQYF.

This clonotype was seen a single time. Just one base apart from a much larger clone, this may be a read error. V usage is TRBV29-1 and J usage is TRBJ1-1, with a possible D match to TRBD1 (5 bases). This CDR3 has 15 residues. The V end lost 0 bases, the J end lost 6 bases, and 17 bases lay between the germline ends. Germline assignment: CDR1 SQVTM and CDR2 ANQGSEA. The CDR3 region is CSVEDEGRHTPEAFF. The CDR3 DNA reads TGCAGCGTTGAAGATGAGGGGAGACACACGCCTGAAGCTTTCTTT.

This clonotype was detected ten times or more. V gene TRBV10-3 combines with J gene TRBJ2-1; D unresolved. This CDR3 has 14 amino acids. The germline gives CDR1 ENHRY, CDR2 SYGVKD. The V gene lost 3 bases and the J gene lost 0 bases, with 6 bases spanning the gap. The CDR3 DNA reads TGTGCCATCAGTGAACGCGCCTCCTACAATGAGCAGTTCTTC. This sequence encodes CAISERASYNEQFF.

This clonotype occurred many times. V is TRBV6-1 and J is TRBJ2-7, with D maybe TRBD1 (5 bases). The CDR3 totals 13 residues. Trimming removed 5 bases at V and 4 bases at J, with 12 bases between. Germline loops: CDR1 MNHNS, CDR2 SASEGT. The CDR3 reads CASSLTTAYEQYF. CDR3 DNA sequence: TGTGCCAGCAGTCTAACGACAGCTTACGAGCAGTACTTC.

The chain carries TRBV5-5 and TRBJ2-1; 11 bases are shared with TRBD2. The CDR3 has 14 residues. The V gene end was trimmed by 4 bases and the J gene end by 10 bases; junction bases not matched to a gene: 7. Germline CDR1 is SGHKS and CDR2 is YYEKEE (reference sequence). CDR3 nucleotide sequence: TGTGCCAGCAGCCCCGGGACTAGCGGTCGAGAGCAGTTCTTC. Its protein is CASSPGTSGREQFF.

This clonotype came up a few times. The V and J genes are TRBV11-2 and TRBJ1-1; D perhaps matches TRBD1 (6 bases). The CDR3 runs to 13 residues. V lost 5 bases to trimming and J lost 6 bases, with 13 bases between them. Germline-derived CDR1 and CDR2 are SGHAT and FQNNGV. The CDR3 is CASSRDRPSEAFF. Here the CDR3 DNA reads TGTGCCAGCAGCCGCGACAGGCCCTCTGAAGCTTTCTTT.

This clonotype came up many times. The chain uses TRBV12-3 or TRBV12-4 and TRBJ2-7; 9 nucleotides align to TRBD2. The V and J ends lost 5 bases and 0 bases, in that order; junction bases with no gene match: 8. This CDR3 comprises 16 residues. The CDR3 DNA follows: TGTGCCAGCAGTCCGGGGGGCGGGAGGGCCTCCTACGAGCAGTACTTC. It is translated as CASSPGGGRASYEQYF.

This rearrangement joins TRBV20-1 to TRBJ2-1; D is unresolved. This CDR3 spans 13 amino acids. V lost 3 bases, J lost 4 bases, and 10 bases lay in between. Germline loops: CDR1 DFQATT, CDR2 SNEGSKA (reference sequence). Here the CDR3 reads CSARTLGYNEQFF. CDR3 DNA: TGCAGTGCTAGGACCCTCGGGTACAATGAGCAGTTCTTC.

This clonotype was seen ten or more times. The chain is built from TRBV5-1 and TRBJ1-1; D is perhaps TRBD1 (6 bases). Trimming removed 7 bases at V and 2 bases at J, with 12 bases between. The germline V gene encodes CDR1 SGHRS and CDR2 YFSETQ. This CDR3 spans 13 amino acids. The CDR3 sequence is CASQTGPNTEAFF. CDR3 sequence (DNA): TGCGCCAGCCAAACAGGGCCCAACACTGAAGCTTTCTTT.

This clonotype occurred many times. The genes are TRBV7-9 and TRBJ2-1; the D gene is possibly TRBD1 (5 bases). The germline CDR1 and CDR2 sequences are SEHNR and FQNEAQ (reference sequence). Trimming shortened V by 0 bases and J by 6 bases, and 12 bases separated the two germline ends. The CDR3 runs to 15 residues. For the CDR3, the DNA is TGTGCCAGCAGCTTAGCCCAGGGTGGGGTCAATGAGCAGTTCTTC. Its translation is CASSLAQGGVNEQFF.

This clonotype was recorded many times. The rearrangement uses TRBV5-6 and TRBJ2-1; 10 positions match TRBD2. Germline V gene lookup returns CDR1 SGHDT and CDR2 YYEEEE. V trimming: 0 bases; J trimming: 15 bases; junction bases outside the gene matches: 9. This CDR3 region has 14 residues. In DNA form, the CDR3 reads TGTGCCAGCAGCTTGGGGACTAGCGGTCCTAAGGGGTTCTTC. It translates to CASSLGTSGPKGFF.

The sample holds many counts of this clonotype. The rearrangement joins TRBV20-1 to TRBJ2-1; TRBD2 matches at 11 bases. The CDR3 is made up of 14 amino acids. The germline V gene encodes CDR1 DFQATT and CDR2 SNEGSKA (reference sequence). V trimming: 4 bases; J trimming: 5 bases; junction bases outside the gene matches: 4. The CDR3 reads CSATTSGINNEQFF. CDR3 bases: TGCAGTGCTACGACTAGCGGGATCAACAATGAGCAGTTCTTC.

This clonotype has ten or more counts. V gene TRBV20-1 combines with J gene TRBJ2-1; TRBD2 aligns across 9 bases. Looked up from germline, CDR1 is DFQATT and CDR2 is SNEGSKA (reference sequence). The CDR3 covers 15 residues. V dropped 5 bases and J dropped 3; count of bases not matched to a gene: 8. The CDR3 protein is CSAVTTSGYYNEQFF. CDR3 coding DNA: TGCAGTGCTGTCACGACTAGCGGCTACTACAATGAGCAGTTCTTC.

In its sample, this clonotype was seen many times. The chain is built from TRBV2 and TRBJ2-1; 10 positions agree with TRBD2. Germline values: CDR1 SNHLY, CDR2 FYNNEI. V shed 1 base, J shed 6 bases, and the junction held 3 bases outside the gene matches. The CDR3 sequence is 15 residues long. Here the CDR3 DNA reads TGTGCCAGCAGTGAAGAAGCGGGAGGGTCCAATGAGCAGTTCTTC. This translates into CASSEEAGGSNEQFF.

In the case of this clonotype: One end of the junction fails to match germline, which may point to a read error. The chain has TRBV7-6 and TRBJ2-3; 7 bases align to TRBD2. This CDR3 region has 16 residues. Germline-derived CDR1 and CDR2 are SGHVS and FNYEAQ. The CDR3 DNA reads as TGTGCCAACAGCCCTCTAACTAGCGCATCCACAGATACGCAGTATTTT. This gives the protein CANSPLTSASTDTQYF. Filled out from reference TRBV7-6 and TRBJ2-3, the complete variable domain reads GAGVSQSPRYKVTKRGQDVALRCDPISGHVSLYWYRQALGQGPEFLTYFNYEAQQDKSGLPNDRFSAERPEGSISTLTIQRTEQRDSAMYRCANSPLTSASTDTQYFGPGTRLTVL.

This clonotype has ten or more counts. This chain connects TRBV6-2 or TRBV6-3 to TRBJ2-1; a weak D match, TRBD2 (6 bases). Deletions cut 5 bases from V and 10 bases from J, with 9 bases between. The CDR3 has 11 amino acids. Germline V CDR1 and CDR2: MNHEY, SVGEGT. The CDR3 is CASSHGSEQFF. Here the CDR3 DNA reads TGTGCCAGCAGTCACGGGAGCGAGCAGTTCTTC.

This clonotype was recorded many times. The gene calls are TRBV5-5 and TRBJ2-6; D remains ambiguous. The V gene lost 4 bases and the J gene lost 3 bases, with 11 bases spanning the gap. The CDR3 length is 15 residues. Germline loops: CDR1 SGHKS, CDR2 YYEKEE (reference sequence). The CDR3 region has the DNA TGTGCCAGCAGCGCCGACAAGCGTGGGGCCAACGTCCTGACTTTC. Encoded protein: CASSADKRGANVLTF.

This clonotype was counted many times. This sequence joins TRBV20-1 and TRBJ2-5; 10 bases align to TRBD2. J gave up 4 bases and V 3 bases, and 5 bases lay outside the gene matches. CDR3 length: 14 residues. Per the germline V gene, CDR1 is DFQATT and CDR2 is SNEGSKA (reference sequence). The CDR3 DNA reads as TGCAGTGCTAGGGTCCTAGCGGGAGTAGAGACCCAGTACTTC. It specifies CSARVLAGVETQYF.

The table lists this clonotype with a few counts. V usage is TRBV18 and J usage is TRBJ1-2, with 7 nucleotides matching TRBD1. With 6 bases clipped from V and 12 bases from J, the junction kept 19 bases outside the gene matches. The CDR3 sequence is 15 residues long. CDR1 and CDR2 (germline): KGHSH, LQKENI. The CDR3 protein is CASSSTGTDLWLHTF. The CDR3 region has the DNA TGTGCCAGCTCGTCTACCGGGACAGACCTATGGCTACACACCTTC.

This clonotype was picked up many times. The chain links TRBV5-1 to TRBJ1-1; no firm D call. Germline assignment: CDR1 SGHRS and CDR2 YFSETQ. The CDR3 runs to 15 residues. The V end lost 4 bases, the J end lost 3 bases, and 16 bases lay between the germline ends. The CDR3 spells CASSPRTVRDTEAFF. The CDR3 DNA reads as TGCGCCAGCAGCCCCAGGACGGTGAGGGACACTGAAGCTTTCTTT.

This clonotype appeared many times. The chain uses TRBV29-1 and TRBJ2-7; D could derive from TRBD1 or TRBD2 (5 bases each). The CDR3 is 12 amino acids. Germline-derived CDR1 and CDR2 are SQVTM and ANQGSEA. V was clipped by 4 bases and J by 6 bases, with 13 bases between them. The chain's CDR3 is CSVARGPAEQYF. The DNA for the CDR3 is TGCAGCGTTGCGAGGGGCCCCGCCGAGCAGTACTTC.

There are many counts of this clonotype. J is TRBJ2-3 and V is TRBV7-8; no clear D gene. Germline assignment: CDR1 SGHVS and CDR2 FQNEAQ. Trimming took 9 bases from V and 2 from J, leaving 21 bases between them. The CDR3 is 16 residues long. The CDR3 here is CARSPNAERPTDTQYF. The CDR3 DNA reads TGTGCCAGGTCCCCGAATGCGGAACGACCCACAGATACGCAGTATTTT.

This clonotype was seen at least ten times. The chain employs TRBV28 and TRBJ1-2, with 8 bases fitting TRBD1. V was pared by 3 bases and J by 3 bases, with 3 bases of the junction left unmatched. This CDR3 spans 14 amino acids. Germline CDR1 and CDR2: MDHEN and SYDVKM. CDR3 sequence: CASSLGQAHYGYTF. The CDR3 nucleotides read TGTGCCAGCAGTTTGGGACAGGCACACTATGGCTACACCTTC.

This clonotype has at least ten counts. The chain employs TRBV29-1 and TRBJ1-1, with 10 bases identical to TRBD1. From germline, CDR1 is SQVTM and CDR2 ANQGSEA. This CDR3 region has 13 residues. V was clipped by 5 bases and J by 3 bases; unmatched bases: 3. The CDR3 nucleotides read TGCAGCGTTTGGACAGGGGGACACACTGAAGCTTTCTTT. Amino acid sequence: CSVWTGGHTEAFF.

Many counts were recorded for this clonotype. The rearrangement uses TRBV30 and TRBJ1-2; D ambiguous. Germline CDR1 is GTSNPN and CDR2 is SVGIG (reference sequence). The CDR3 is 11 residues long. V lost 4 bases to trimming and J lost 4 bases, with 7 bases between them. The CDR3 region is CAWNTVYGYTF. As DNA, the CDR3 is TGTGCCTGGAACACGGTCTATGGCTACACCTTC.

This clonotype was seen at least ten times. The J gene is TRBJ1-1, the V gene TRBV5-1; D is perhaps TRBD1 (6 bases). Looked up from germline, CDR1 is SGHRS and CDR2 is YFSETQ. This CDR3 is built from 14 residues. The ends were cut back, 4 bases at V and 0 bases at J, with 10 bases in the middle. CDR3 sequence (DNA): TGCGCCAGCAGCCGCGGGACATTGAACACTGAAGCTTTCTTT. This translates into CASSRGTLNTEAFF.

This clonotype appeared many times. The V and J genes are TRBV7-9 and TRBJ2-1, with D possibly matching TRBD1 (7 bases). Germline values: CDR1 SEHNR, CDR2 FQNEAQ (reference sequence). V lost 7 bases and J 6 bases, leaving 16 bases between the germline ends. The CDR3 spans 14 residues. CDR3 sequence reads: CASIPSGGINEQFF. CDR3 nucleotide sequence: TGTGCCAGCATCCCCTCAGGGGGGATCAATGAGCAGTTCTTC.

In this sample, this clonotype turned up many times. The CDR3: CSARSSRVAYEQYF. In DNA, the CDR3 is TGCAGTGCTAGAAGTTCGCGGGTGGCGTACGAGCAGTACTTC. The rearrangement uses TRBV20-1 and TRBJ2-7, with D possibly TRBD2 on 5 matching bases. The CDR3 is made up of 14 amino acids. Germline assignment: CDR1 DFQATT and CDR2 SNEGSKA (reference sequence). The ends were cut back, 2 bases at V and 4 bases at J, with 15 bases in the middle.